This TCR beta chain originates from a study of T cell changes during pregnancy in multiple sclerosis. Losses at the gene ends were 5 bases for V and 3 bases for J; bases not matched to a gene: 7. There are 15 residues in the CDR3. Germline CDR1 SGHAT, CDR2 FQNNGV. This table comes from immunoSEQ multiplex PCR, and its TCRdb copy is limited to in-frame clones, with some not included. The profile shows more than 100,000 clones, 85% to 95% of them singletons. The gene calls are TRBV11-2 and TRBJ1-1; 9 bases are a match to TRBD1. This TCR came from a female donor with multiple sclerosis, enrolled in a pregnancy study. The specimen comprised peripheral blood, sampled after pregnancy. The CDR3 region is CASSGTGFFYTEAFF. In DNA form, the CDR3 reads TGTGCCAGCAGCGGGACAGGGTTTTTTTACACTGAAGCTTTCTTT.